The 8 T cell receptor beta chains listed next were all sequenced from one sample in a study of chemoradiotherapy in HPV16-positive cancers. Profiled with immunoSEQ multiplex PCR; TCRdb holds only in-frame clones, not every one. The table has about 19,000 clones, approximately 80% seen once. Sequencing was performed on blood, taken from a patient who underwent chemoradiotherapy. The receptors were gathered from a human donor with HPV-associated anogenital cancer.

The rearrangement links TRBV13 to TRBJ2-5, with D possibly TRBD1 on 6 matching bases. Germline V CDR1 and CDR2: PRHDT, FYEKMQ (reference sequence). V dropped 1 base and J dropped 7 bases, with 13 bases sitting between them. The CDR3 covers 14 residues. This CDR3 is CASSLEGHGGTQYF. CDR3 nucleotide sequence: TGTGCCAGCAGCTTAGAGGGACACGGCGGGACCCAGTACTTC.

CDR3 in amino acids: CASSPRSGAGGTQYF. In DNA, the CDR3 is TGCGCCAGCAGCCCTCGCTCGGGGGCAGGGGGTACGCAGTATTTT. The chain is built from TRBV5-1 and TRBJ2-3; D perhaps matches TRBD1 (7 bases). The length of the CDR3 is 15 residues. V was cut by 4 bases and J by 8 bases, with 20 bases left in between. Germline values: CDR1 SGHRS, CDR2 YFSETQ.

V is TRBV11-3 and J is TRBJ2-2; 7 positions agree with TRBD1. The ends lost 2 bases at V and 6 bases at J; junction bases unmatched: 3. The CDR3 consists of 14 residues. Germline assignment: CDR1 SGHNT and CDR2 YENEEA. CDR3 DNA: TGTGCCAGCAGCTTATTCACAGGGGCCGGGGAGCTGTTTTTT. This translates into CASSLFTGAGELFF.

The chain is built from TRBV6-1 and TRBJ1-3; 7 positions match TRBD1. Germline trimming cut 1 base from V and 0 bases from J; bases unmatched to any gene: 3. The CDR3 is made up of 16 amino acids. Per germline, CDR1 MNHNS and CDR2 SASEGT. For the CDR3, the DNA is TGTGCCAGCAGTGAAGGGGGACAGTACTCTGGAAACACCATATATTTT. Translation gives CASSEGGQYSGNTIYF.

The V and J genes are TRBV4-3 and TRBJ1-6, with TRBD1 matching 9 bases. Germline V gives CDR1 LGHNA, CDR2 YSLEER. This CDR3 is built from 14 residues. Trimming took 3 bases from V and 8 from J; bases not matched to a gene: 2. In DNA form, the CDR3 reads TGCGCCAGCAGCCACACAGGGGGCGATTCACCCCTCCACTTT. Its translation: CASSHTGGDSPLHF.

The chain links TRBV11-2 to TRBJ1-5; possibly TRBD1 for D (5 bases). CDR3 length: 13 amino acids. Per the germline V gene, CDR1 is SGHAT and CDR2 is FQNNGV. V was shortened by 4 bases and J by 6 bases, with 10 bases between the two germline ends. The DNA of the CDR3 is TGTGCCAGCAGCTATGAGAGGGGTCAGCCCCAGCATTTT. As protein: CASSYERGQPQHF.

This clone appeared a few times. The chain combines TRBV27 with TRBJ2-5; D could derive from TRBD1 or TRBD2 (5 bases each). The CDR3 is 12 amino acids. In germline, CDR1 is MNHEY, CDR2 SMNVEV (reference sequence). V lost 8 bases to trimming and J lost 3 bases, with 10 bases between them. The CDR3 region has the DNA TGTGCCAGCGGCCGGGACGAAGAGACCCAGTACTTC. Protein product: CASGRDEETQYF.

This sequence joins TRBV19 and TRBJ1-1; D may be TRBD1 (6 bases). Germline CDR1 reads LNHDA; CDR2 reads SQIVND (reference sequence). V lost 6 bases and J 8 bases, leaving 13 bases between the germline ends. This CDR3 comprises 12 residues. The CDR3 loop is CASRAQGREAFF. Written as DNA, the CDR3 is TGTGCCAGTAGGGCTCAGGGGCGGGAAGCTTTCTTT.